Below, 24 T cell receptor beta chains from the same sample are listed, as sequenced in a study of T cells in Graves' hyperthyroidism and ophthalmopathy. TCR beta CDR3 sequences were amplified from RNA transcripts. The HTBI primer set was used in a first-round RT-PCR of the TCR CDR3. TCRdb called the multiplex PCR reads again in MiXCR, with one record for every CDR3 protein. The table has about 290,000 distinct CDR3 sequences, about an eighth seen once. The sequencing input was blood. The origin of the receptors is a woman between 40 and 55 years old with Graves' hyperthyroidism.

This clonotype showed up many times. The rearrangement joins TRBV11-2 to TRBJ1-1, with a possible D match to TRBD1 (5 bases). The V gene's germline CDR1 is SGHAT and CDR2 FQNNGV. This CDR3 spans 13 amino acids. V was cut by 5 bases and J by 1 base, with 8 bases left in between. The CDR3 loop reads CASSMTENTEAFF. DNA of the CDR3: TGTGCCAGCAGCATGACAGAGAACACTGAAGCTTTCTTT.

This clonotype was observed many times. CDR3 sequence reads: CASRAQLAGHNEQFF. CDR3 DNA: TGTGCCAGCAGAGCCCAACTAGCGGGCCACAATGAGCAGTTCTTC. The rearrangement joins TRBV6-1 to TRBJ2-1, with 9 nucleotides matching TRBD2. The CDR3 totals 15 residues. Unmatched junction bases numbered 8, after V lost 6 bases and J lost 5 bases. The germline CDR1 and CDR2 sequences are MNHNS and SASEGT.

There are many counts of this clonotype. This chain connects TRBV18 to TRBJ2-5, with TRBD1 matching 7 bases. The junction had 4 bases not matched to a gene; V was cut back by 4 bases and J by 2 bases. The CDR3 has 14 residues. Germline CDR1 reads KGHSH; CDR2 reads LQKENI. The DNA for the CDR3 is TGTGCCAGCTCACGGACGGGACAGCAAGAGACCCAGTACTTC. Its protein is CASSRTGQQETQYF.

The chain combines TRBV14 with TRBJ1-2, with 9 bases matching TRBD1. Germline loops: CDR1 SGHDN, CDR2 FVKESK. The CDR3 contains 14 residues. V shed 5 bases, J shed 3 bases, and the junction held 4 bases outside the gene matches. In DNA, the CDR3 is TGTGCCAGCAGCATAGACAGGGGGGACTATGGCTACACCTTC. Its protein product is CASSIDRGDYGYTF. Based on the CDR3 plus reference TRBV14 and TRBJ1-2, the full variable domain is EAGVTQFPSHSVIEKGQTVTLRCDPISGHDNLYWYRRVMGKEIKFLLHFVKESKQDESGMPNNRFLAERTGGTYSTLKVQPAELEDSGVYFCASSIDRGDYGYTFGSGTRLTVV.

This clonotype was counted between two and nine times. The chain uses TRBV20-1 and TRBJ2-1; 9 nucleotides align to TRBD2. V lost 5 bases and J lost 10; bases outside the gene matches: 33. Germline V CDR1 and CDR2: DFQATT, SNEGSKA (reference sequence). The CDR3 sequence is 21 residues long. The CDR3 region has the DNA TGCAGTGCTTCCCCGTCGGTAGCGGGAGTGAAAGGGTTAAAGGTTCCCAAAGAGCAGTTCTTC. Protein: CSASPSVAGVKGLKVPKEQFF.

Ten or more counts support this clonotype. The rearrangement links TRBV6-2 or TRBV6-3 to TRBJ2-1; possibly TRBD2 for D (5 bases). Between the trimmed V and J ends, which lost 5 bases and 9 bases, there was a span of 14 bases. The CDR3 length is 13 residues. Germline V gene lookup returns CDR1 MNHEY and CDR2 SVGEGT. CDR3 in DNA: TGTGCCAGCAGTCCCCAGCTCGGAGGTGAGCAGTTCTTC. Translation gives CASSPQLGGEQFF.

The chain couples TRBV4-2 to TRBJ2-7, with 12 bases that match TRBD2. With V trimmed by 1 base and J by 1 base, 11 bases remained unmatched. This CDR3 has 19 residues. The germline CDR1 and CDR2 sequences are LGHNA and YNFKEQ. The CDR3: CASSQALAGGSPSSYEQYF. The CDR3, as DNA: TGTGCCAGCAGCCAAGCCCTAGCGGGAGGGTCCCCCTCGTCCTACGAGCAGTACTTC.

This clonotype was picked up many times. The rearrangement joins TRBV30 to TRBJ2-5; D might be TRBD1 (5 bases). V gave up 5 bases and J gave up 3 bases, with 19 bases separating them. Per the germline V gene, CDR1 is GTSNPN and CDR2 is SVGIG (reference sequence). The CDR3 sequence is 15 residues long. CDR3 amino acids: CAWGAAMGNEETQYF. CDR3 nucleotide sequence: TGTGCCTGGGGGGCGGCGATGGGCAACGAAGAGACCCAGTACTTC.

Ten or more counts support this clonotype. The rearrangement uses TRBV2 and TRBJ1-6, with 10 bases matching TRBD1. V was clipped by 6 bases and J by 8 bases; unmatched bases: 10. CDR1 is SNHLY, CDR2 FYNNEI, per germline. The CDR3 is made up of 16 amino acids. CDR3 sequence reads: CASRRNRDRGYSPLHF. In DNA form, the CDR3 reads TGTGCCAGCAGAAGAAACCGGGACAGGGGTTATTCACCCCTCCACTTT.

This clonotype occurred many times. The V call is TRBV3-1, the J call TRBJ1-5; no definite D call. Per the germline V gene, CDR1 is LGHDT and CDR2 is YNNKEL (reference sequence). V was clipped by 3 bases and J by 3 bases, with 6 bases between them. The CDR3 extends over 13 amino acids. The CDR3 bases are TGTGCCAGCAGCCAGCTACCCAATCAGCCCCAGCATTTT. It encodes CASSQLPNQPQHF. Variable domain in full (rest from reference TRBV3-1 and TRBJ1-5): DTAVSQTPKYLVTQMGNDKSIKCEQNLGHDTMYWYKQDSKKFLKIMFSYNNKELIINETVPNRFSPKSPDKAHLNLHINSLELGDSAVYFCASSQLPNQPQHFGDGTRLSIL.

At least ten counts were recorded for this clonotype. The CDR3 loop reads CASRNTGNSPLHF. DNA for the CDR3: TGTGCCAGCAGGAACACAGGGAATTCACCCCTCCACTTT. The chain is built from TRBV28 and TRBJ1-6; a weak D match, TRBD1 (6 bases). The CDR3 is 13 residues long. Germline CDR1 is MDHEN and CDR2 is SYDVKM. V was trimmed by 6 bases and J by 7 bases, leaving 10 bases between them.

This clonotype has at least ten counts. The chain has TRBV20-1 and TRBJ1-1; D possibly corresponds to TRBD1 (5 bases). The CDR3 is 11 amino acids. CDR1 DFQATT and CDR2 SNEGSKA come from the germline V gene (reference sequence). V was shortened by 5 bases and J by 6 bases, with 10 bases between the two germline ends. The CDR3 reads CSAPRGAEAFF. The CDR3 DNA follows: TGCAGTGCTCCACGGGGCGCTGAAGCTTTCTTT.

This clonotype appeared many times. This rearrangement joins TRBV5-8 to TRBJ2-7; D is perhaps TRBD2 (5 bases). The V gene lost 3 bases and the J gene lost 9 bases, with 16 bases spanning the gap. Germline CDR1 SGHTS, CDR2 YDEGEE. This CDR3 spans 13 amino acids. CDR3 protein: CASSSRTYDSQYF. The CDR3 region has the DNA TGTGCCAGCAGCTCGCGGACTTACGACTCGCAGTACTTC. Using reference TRBV5-8 and TRBJ2-7 for the parts outside the CDR3, the full variable domain is EAGVTQSPTHLIKTRGQQATLRCSPISGHTSVYWYQQALGLGLQFLLWYDEGEERNRGNFPPRFSGRQFPNYSSELNVNALELEDSALYLCASSSRTYDSQYFGPGTRLTVT.

Ten or more counts support this clonotype. The chain couples TRBV19 to TRBJ1-5, with D uncertain. The germline V gene has CDR1 LNHDA and CDR2 SQIVND (reference sequence). This CDR3 comprises 13 residues. V was cut by 5 bases and J by 4 bases, with 9 bases left in between. The DNA for the CDR3 is TGTGCCAGTAGTGCGCATAGGAATCAGCCCCAGCATTTT. Translating gives CASSAHRNQPQHF.

This clonotype came up a few times. The V and J genes are TRBV7-9 and TRBJ2-7, with D perhaps assigned TRBD1 or TRBD2 (5 bases each). Trimming stripped 5 bases from V and 0 bases from J, with 23 bases between. The CDR3 spans 18 residues. CDR1 and CDR2 from the germline V gene are SEHNR and FQNEAQ (reference sequence). In DNA, the CDR3 is TGTGCCAGCAGCCCATTTCCCTTGGCCGGGACGTACTCCTACGAGCAGTACTTC. Residues: CASSPFPLAGTYSYEQYF.

This clonotype was observed at least ten times. This sequence joins TRBV27 and TRBJ2-1; TRBD1 matches 7 bases. CDR1 MNHEY and CDR2 SMNVEV come from the germline V gene (reference sequence). The CDR3 is 11 residues long. Trimming took 6 bases from V and 12 from J; bases not matched to a gene: 5. As DNA, the CDR3 is TGTGCCAGCAGAACAGGGGTAGGGCAGTTCTTC. Translating it yields CASRTGVGQFF.

J is TRBJ2-1 and V is TRBV19; D may be TRBD1 (5 bases). Germline assignment: CDR1 LNHDA and CDR2 SQIVND (reference sequence). The CDR3 contains 12 residues. Trimming removed 2 bases from V and 12 bases from J, with 11 bases in between. For the CDR3, the DNA is TGTGCCAGTAGTATAAGTCCAGGGTGGCAGTTCTTC. Amino acid sequence: CASSISPGWQFF.

This clonotype occurred many times. Here the CDR3 DNA reads TGTGCCAGTTCTCCTAGCGGGAGGTTATTAATGAGGACAGATACGCAGTATTTT. The encoded protein is CASSPSGRLLMRTDTQYF. The chain recombines TRBV19 with TRBJ2-3, with 11 bases that match TRBD2. Germline V CDR1 and CDR2: LNHDA, SQIVND (reference sequence). The J segment lost 3 bases and the V segment lost 8 bases, leaving 16 bases of the junction unmatched. CDR3 length equals 18 residues.

This clonotype has a count of ten or more. The chain couples TRBV7-6 to TRBJ1-2, with D unresolved. V lost 1 base and J lost 9, with 12 bases in between. CDR1 and CDR2 (germline): SGHVS, FNYEAQ. This CDR3 spans 13 amino acids. CDR3 DNA sequence: TGTGCCAGCAGCTTAGAAGAAATGTCTAGCTACACCTTC. The encoded protein is CASSLEEMSSYTF.

The rearrangement joins TRBV5-1 to TRBJ2-6, with TRBD2 as a possible D gene (6 bases). CDR3 length: 15 amino acids. Germline V gene lookup returns CDR1 SGHRS and CDR2 YFSETQ. With 2 bases removed from V and 4 bases from J, the gap between germline ends came to 10 bases. CDR3 nucleotide sequence: TGCGCCAGCAGCTTTGGACTAAACGGGGCCAACGTCCTGACTTTC. It specifies CASSFGLNGANVLTF.

This clonotype was detected only a few times. J is TRBJ2-2 and V is TRBV5-1, with D possibly matching TRBD2 (6 bases). This CDR3 is 18 amino acids long. From germline, CDR1 is SGHRS and CDR2 YFSETQ. V shed 2 bases and J shed 3 bases, with 20 bases lying between them. The DNA of the CDR3 is TGCGCCAGCAGCTTAGGGCTTACGAGACTAGTATACACCGGGGAGCTGTTTTTT. Residues: CASSLGLTRLVYTGELFF.

This clonotype was counted at least ten times. The rearrangement uses TRBV20-1 and TRBJ2-1; 9 positions match TRBD2. The V gene end was trimmed by 6 bases and the J gene end by 4 bases; junction bases not matched to a gene: 7. The CDR3 sequence is 14 residues long. The germline V gene has CDR1 DFQATT and CDR2 SNEGSKA (reference sequence). CDR3 DNA: TGCAGTGCAGTAGCGGGAGCGGGTTACAATGAGCAGTTCTTC. Its protein product is CSAVAGAGYNEQFF.

This clonotype was observed at least ten times. The rearrangement joins TRBV20-1 to TRBJ1-5; D is unclear. CDR1 DFQATT and CDR2 SNEGSKA come from the germline V gene (reference sequence). The CDR3 has 15 residues. The V end was cut by 2 bases, the J end by 1 base, with 12 bases between. CDR3: CSARRRVASNQPQHF. As DNA, the CDR3 is TGCAGTGCTAGACGGAGGGTGGCGAGCAATCAGCCCCAGCATTTT.

This clonotype has at least ten counts. This sequence joins TRBV7-8 and TRBJ1-3, with 7 bases matching TRBD1. Germline V CDR1 and CDR2: SGHVS, FQNEAQ. The length of the CDR3 is 17 residues. The trim removed 5 bases at V and 3 bases at J, leaving 13 bases unmatched. CDR3 DNA: TGTGCCAGCAGCCTCCGTGACGACAGGGCAAGTGGAAACACCATATATTTT. This translates into CASSLRDDRASGNTIYF.